Listed here are 9 T cell receptor beta chains from one sample, sequenced in a study of T cells after yellow fever vaccination. A single record per CDR3 protein comes from TCRdb applying MiXCR to the 5' RACE reads. Counted here are 500,000 to 650,000 distinct CDR3 sequences, less than 20% occurring once; the ten biggest clones make up 15% to 20%. The starting material was PBMCs, obtained 5 days after the first yellow fever vaccination. These TCRs come from a man aged 18-30 years who received the YFV17D yellow fever vaccine.

In this sample, this clonotype turned up a few times. This CDR3 is CASSLKGRDDTEAFF. The CDR3 DNA reads TGTGCCAGCAGTTTAAAGGGACGGGATGACACTGAAGCTTTCTTT. The rearrangement uses TRBV12-3 or TRBV12-4 and TRBJ1-1; D possibly corresponds to TRBD1 (5 bases). The CDR3 totals 15 residues. Trimming left V 2 bases short and J 3 bases short, with 13 bases between.

This clonotype appeared many times. V gene TRBV6-2 or TRBV6-3 combines with J gene TRBJ2-3; 10 positions match TRBD1. The V gene's germline CDR1 is MNHEY and CDR2 SVGEGT. Germline trimming cut 10 bases from V and 3 bases from J; bases unmatched to any gene: 7. The CDR3 sequence is 14 residues long. CDR3 loop: CATTTGGMTDTQYF. Written as DNA, the CDR3 is TGTGCCACCACGACAGGGGGCATGACAGATACGCAGTATTTT.

This chain links TRBV2 with TRBJ2-7, with D perhaps TRBD2 (5 bases). The V end lost 6 bases, the J end lost 2 bases, and 17 bases lay between the germline ends. CDR3 length: 15 residues. Germline V gene sequence: CDR1 SNHLY, CDR2 FYNNEI. CDR3 amino acids: CASRSRRGFTYEQYF. CDR3 DNA: TGTGCCAGCAGGTCCCGAAGAGGGTTTACCTACGAGCAGTACTTC.

The genes are TRBV11-2 and TRBJ2-6; D is perhaps TRBD2 (5 bases). The CDR3 extends over 16 amino acids. Trimming stripped 4 bases from V and 0 bases from J, with 10 bases between. Germline-derived CDR1 and CDR2 are SGHAT and FQNNGV. The CDR3 is CASSSGVFSGANVLTF. The DNA of the CDR3 is TGTGCCAGCAGCTCCGGGGTCTTCTCTGGGGCCAACGTCCTGACTTTC.

This clonotype was recorded at least ten times. V and J are TRBV20-1 and TRBJ1-5; D not certain. This CDR3 comprises 13 residues. The V gene lost 5 bases and the J gene lost 0 bases, with 8 bases spanning the gap. Germline lookup yields CDR1 DFQATT and CDR2 SNEGSKA (reference sequence). CDR3 residues: CSAYDNSNQPQHF. CDR3 coding DNA: TGCAGTGCTTATGACAATAGCAATCAGCCCCAGCATTTT.

This clonotype was detected many times. The chain employs TRBV12-3 or TRBV12-4 and TRBJ2-6; D not certain. Trimming removed 3 bases from V and 2 bases from J, with 2 bases in between. The CDR3 runs 13 residues. CDR3 protein: CASSFPGANVLTF. The CDR3, as DNA: TGTGCCAGCAGTTTCCCTGGGGCCAACGTCCTGACTTTC.

In this sample, this clonotype turned up a few times. This chain joins TRBV7-6 and TRBJ2-7; D unresolved. V lost 2 bases, J lost 11 bases, and 13 bases lay in between. The CDR3 contains 12 residues. Germline values: CDR1 SGHVS, CDR2 FNYEAQ. The CDR3 region is CASSLFGGGKYF. DNA of the CDR3: TGTGCCAGCAGCTTATTTGGCGGTGGGAAGTACTTC.

The gene calls are TRBV20-1 and TRBJ1-3; D not resolved. Germline-derived CDR1 and CDR2 are DFQATT and SNEGSKA (reference sequence). The CDR3 extends over 13 amino acids. V lost 3 bases, J lost 3 bases, and 9 bases lay in between. CDR3 coding DNA: TGCAGTGCTAGCCGCCCAGGTGGAAACACCATATATTTT. It encodes CSASRPGGNTIYF.

There are many counts of this clonotype. The chain joins TRBV5-1 to TRBJ2-1; D call uncertain. Germline V CDR1 and CDR2: SGHRS, YFSETQ. V gave up 0 bases and J gave up 5 bases, with 9 bases separating them. This CDR3 spans 14 amino acids. The CDR3, as DNA: TGCGCCAGCAGCTTGGGGTCCAGCGACAATGAGCAGTTCTTC. It is translated as CASSLGSSDNEQFF.